This TCR beta chain originates from a study of blood T cell repertoires in COVID-19. The overall study: COVID-19 samples collected from the United States, Italy and Spain covered acute and convalescent phases.

Individuals drawn from some 25 US areas were roughly 18 to 95 years old. Cohort 3 donors counted as recovered after two negative PCRs, clearance, or resolved symptoms. Clones were sequenced by immunoSEQ multiplex PCR, and TCRdb holds only the in-frame ones, with some missing. The repertoire holds more than 110,000 clones, about 80% seen once, with 2.5% to 3% in the top ten. Germline assignment: CDR1 SGHRS and CDR2 YFSETQ. CDR3 length equals 19 residues. Germline trimming cut 3 bases from V and 1 base from J; bases unmatched to any gene: 14. The sequencing input was PBMCs or T cells enriched from blood (not recorded which). This clonotype was sampled from a woman in her 50s who had recovered from COVID-19. The chain links TRBV5-1 to TRBJ1-5; 9 bases align to TRBD1. In DNA form, the CDR3 reads TGCGCCAGCAGCTCCCCCGGGACAGGGAAATATCAAAGCAATCAGCCCCAGCATTTT. Translating gives CASSSPGTGKYQSNQPQHF.